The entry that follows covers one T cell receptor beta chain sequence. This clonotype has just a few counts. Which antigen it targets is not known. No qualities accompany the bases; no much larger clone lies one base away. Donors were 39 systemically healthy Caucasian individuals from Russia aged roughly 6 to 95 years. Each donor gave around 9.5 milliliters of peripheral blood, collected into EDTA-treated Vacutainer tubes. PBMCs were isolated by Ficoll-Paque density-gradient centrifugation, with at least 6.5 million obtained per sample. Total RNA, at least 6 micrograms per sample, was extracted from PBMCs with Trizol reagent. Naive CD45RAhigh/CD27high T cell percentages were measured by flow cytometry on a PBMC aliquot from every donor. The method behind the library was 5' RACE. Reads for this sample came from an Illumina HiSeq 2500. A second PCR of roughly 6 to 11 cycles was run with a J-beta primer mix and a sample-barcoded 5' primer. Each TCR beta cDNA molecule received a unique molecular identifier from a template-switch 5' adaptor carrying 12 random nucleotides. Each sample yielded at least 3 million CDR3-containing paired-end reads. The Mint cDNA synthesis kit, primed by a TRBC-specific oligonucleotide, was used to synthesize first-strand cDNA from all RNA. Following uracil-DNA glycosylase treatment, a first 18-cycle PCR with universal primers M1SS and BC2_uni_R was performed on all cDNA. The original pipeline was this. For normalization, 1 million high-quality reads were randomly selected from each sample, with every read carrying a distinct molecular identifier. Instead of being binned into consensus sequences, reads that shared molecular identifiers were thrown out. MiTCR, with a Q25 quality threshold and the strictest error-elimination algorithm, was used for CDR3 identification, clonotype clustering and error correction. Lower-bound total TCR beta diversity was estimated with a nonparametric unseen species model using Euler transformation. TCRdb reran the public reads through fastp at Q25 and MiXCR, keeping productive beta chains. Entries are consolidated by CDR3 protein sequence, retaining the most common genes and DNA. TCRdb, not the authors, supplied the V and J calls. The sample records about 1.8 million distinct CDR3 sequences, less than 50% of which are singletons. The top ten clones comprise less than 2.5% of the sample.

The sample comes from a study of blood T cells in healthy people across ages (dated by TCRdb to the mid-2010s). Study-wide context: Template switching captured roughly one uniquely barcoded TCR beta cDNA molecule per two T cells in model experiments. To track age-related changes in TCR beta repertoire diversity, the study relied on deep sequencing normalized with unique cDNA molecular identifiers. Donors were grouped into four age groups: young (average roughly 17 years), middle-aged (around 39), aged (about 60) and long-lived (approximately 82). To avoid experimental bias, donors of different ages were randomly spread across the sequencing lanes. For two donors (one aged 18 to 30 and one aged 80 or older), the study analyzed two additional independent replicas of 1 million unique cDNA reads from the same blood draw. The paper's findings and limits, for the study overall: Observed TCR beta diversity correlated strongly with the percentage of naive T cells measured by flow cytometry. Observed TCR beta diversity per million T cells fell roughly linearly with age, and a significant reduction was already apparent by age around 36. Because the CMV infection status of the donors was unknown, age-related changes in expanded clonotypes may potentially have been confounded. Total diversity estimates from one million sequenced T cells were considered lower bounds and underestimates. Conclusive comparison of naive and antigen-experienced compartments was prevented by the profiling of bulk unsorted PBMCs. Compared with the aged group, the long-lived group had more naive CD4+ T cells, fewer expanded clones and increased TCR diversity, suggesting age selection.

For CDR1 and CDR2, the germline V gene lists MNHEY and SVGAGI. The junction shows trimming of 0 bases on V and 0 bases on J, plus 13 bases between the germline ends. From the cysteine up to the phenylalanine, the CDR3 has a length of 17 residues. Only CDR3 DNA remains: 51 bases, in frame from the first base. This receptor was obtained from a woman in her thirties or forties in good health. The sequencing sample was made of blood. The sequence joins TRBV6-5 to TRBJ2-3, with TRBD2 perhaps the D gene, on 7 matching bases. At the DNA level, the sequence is TGTGCCAGCAGTTACTCTGTAGGGGGGGCAAGCACAGATACGCAGTATTTT. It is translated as CASSYSVGGASTDTQYF.